This paragraph covers one T cell receptor beta chain sequence. The CDR3 totals 13 residues. Germline CDR1 MNHEY, CDR2 SVGAGI. With 10 bases removed from V and 6 bases from J, the gap between germline ends came to 19 bases. This entry belongs to a study of blood T cell repertoires in COVID-19. The data were produced by immunoSEQ multiplex PCR, yet TCRdb's version contains in-frame clones alone and is incomplete. The data contain fewer than 400,000 clones, 87% of them singletons. The TCR sequence derives from a woman between 50 and 59 years old who had recovered from COVID-19. Sequenced: PBMCs or T cells enriched from blood (not recorded which). The gene calls are TRBV6-5 and TRBJ2-7; a possible D gene is TRBD2 (7 bases). CDR3 amino acids: CATLLGGAAEQYF. CDR3 DNA: TGTGCCACCCTCTTAGGGGGGGCAGCCGAGCAGTACTTC.